This T cell receptor beta chain was identified in a study of control samples from healthy donors and cancer patients. The length of the CDR3 is 13 residues. The germline V gene has CDR1 LGHDT and CDR2 YNNKEL (reference sequence). V lost 1 base and J 8 bases, leaving 6 bases between the germline ends. Method: immunoSEQ multiplex PCR; TCRdb's copy keeps in-frame clones and lacks some. The sample includes approximately 150,000 clones, less than 95% seen only once; the top ten take 12% to 15%. Material for sequencing was PBMCs. This sequence originates from a man in his 60s with colorectal cancer. J is TRBJ1-6 and V is TRBV3-1 (or the pseudogene TRBV3-2); D call uncertain. The CDR3 is CASSQVDDSPLHF. Written as DNA, the CDR3 is TGTGCCAGCAGCCAAGTTGACGATTCACCCCTCCACTTT.